This T cell receptor beta chain was sequenced for a study of blood T cells in healthy people across ages. Alongside a J-beta primer mix, a sample-barcoded 5' primer served in a second PCR lasting roughly 7 to 11 cycles. TCRdb fed the 5' RACE reads into MiXCR, producing one record per CDR3 protein. The repertoire holds 1,800,000 or so distinct CDR3 sequences, with approximately 39% as singletons. With regard to this clonotype: Its specificity is not known. The junction shows a germline mismatch at one end, possibly a read error.

The CDR3 length is 14 residues. Germline lookup yields CDR1 SEHNR and CDR2 FQNEAQ (reference sequence). General study points: When one million T cells were used, diversity estimates were thought to be underestimates. Changes seen in expanded clonotypes were possibly confounded by donor CMV status left unknown.

Those donating, healthy Caucasian individuals from Russia, were aged 6 to 90. Total RNA extracted from each sample amounted to at least 5 micrograms. This clonotype was sampled from a human donor in good health. Sequencing used blood. The rearrangement uses TRBV7-9 and TRBJ2-3; D remains unclear. The CDR3 is CASSSDDSTNTQYF. In DNA, the CDR3 is TGTGCCAGCAGCTCTGACGACTCCACAAATACGCAGTATTTT.